Below, 5 T cell receptor beta chains from the same sample are listed, as sequenced in a study of blood T cell repertoires in COVID-19. The table came from immunoSEQ multiplex PCR; TCRdb's copy has only in-frame clones and leaves some out. The sample lists about 14,000 clones, 85% to 90% occurring once. Source material: peripheral blood. The receptors derive from a man aged 50-60 years with active COVID-19.

The chain links TRBV18 to TRBJ2-1, with TRBD2 matching over 8 bases. The CDR3 consists of 15 residues. Germline CDR1 and CDR2: KGHSH and LQKENI. With 6 bases clipped from V and 9 bases from J, the junction kept 13 bases outside the gene matches. DNA of the CDR3: TGTGCCAGCTCCCCCAGTAGCGGGGATTCGGGTGAGCAGTTCTTC. Residues: CASSPSSGDSGEQFF.

The V gene is TRBV3-1 (or the pseudogene TRBV3-2), the J gene TRBJ1-1, with 9 bases aligning to TRBD1. CDR1 and CDR2 from the germline V gene are LGHDT and YNNKEL (reference sequence). J lost 4 bases, V lost 4 bases, and 4 bases had no gene match. The CDR3 runs 14 residues. The CDR3 region is CASSPKTGGTEAFF. CDR3 DNA: TGTGCCAGCAGCCCCAAGACAGGGGGCACTGAAGCTTTCTTT.

The gene calls are TRBV4-1 and TRBJ2-2; 9 nucleotides align to TRBD2. The CDR3 extends over 16 amino acids. The junction had 2 bases not matched to a gene; V was cut back by 1 base and J by 2 bases. Germline V gene data show CDR1 as MGHRA and CDR2 as YSYEKL. The CDR3 protein is CASSQGAGGNTGELFF. The CDR3 nucleotides are TGCGCCAGCAGCCAAGGAGCGGGGGGAAACACCGGGGAGCTGTTTTTT.

The chain has TRBV4-3 and TRBJ2-1; 10 bases match TRBD2. V trimming: 4 bases; J trimming: 7 bases; junction bases outside the gene matches: 7. From germline, CDR1 is LGHNA and CDR2 YSLEER. This CDR3 spans 15 amino acids. The CDR3 region is CASSRSGRAGNEQFF. CDR3 bases: TGCGCCAGCAGCCGAAGCGGGAGGGCCGGTAATGAGCAGTTCTTC.

The chain joins TRBV30 to TRBJ2-1; D remains ambiguous. Germline V gene lookup returns CDR1 GTSNPN and CDR2 SVGIG (reference sequence). The CDR3 has 12 residues. The ends were cut back, 4 bases at V and 9 bases at J, with 13 bases in the middle. The CDR3 nucleotides are TGTGCCTGGACCCCCTCTGAGCGTGAGCAGTTCTTC. Translating it yields CAWTPSEREQFF.